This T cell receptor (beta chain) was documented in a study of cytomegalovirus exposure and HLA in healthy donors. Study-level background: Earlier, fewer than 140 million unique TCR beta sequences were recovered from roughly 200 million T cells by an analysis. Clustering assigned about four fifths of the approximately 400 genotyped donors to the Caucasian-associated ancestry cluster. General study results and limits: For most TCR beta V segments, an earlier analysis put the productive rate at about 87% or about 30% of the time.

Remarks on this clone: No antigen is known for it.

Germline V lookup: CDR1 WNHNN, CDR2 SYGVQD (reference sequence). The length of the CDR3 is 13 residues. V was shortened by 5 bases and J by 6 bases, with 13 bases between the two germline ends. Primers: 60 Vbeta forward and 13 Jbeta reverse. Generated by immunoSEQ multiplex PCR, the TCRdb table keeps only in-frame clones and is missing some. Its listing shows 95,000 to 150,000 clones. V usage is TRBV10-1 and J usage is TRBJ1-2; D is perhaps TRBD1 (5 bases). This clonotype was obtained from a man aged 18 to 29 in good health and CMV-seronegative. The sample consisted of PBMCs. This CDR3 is CASSPSAGDGYTF. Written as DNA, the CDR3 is TGCGCCAGCAGTCCGTCTGCGGGGGATGGCTACACCTTC.